This TCR beta chain was retrieved from a study of cytomegalovirus exposure and HLA in healthy donors. Study results and limitations: In a later analysis, TCR beta V- and J-gene trimming was associated with a missense DCLRE1C variant.

This clone was seen once. The antigen remains undetermined. PCR employed 60 Vbeta and 13 Jbeta primers. The assay was immunoSEQ multiplex PCR, and TCRdb's table has in-frame clones only and misses some. The sample has around 200,000 clones; less than 90% are singletons. The CDR3 is made up of 14 amino acids. V shed 9 bases and J shed 6 bases, with 21 bases lying between them. Germline V lookup: CDR1 SNHLY, CDR2 FYNNEI. This clonotype was obtained from a man aged 45-60 years in good health and CMV-seronegative. What was sequenced was PBMCs. This chain links TRBV2 with TRBJ2-7, with D possibly being TRBD2 (7 bases). CDR3 nucleotide sequence: TGTGCCAGAGGATACGGGACTAAAGGGGGCGAGCAGTACTTC. It specifies CARGYGTKGGEQYF.